The 17 T cell receptor beta chains listed next were all sequenced from one sample in a study of T cells in Graves' hyperthyroidism and ophthalmopathy. There were TCR beta CDR3 regions amplified from RNA transcripts. With the HTBI primer set, the TCR CDR3 went through a first round of RT-PCR. TCRdb called the multiplex PCR reads again in MiXCR, with one record for every CDR3 protein. Here the sample spans more than 450,000 distinct CDR3 sequences, 13% to 15% being singletons. The sequenced material came from blood. The receptors derive from a woman aged 40 to 49 with Graves' hyperthyroidism.

This clonotype was seen repeatedly, ten times or more. V gene TRBV12-3 or TRBV12-4 combines with J gene TRBJ1-1; D gene uncertain. V lost 3 bases and J lost 1, with 6 bases in between. CDR3 length equals 13 residues. CDR3 bases: TGTGCCAGCAGTTTGATGCAGAACACTGAAGCTTTCTTT. It codes for CASSLMQNTEAFF.

This clonotype was seen many times. The V call is TRBV5-1, the J call TRBJ2-1; tentatively, D is TRBD2 (6 bases). Germline-derived CDR1 and CDR2 are SGHRS and YFSETQ. V was cut by 1 base and J by 5 bases, with 13 bases left in between. This CDR3 comprises 15 residues. The CDR3 reads CASSLWGGKDNEQFF. As DNA, the CDR3 is TGCGCCAGCAGCTTGTGGGGCGGGAAGGACAATGAGCAGTTCTTC. Drawing the rest from reference TRBV5-1 and TRBJ2-1, the complete variable domain is KAGVTQTPRYLIKTRGQQVTLSCSPISGHRSVSWYQQTPGQGLQFLFEYFSETQRNKGNFPGRFSGRQFSNSRSEMNVSTLELGDSALYLCASSLWGGKDNEQFFGPGTRLTVL.

This chain joins TRBV6-1 and TRBJ1-2; maybe TRBD1 (5 bases). CDR3 length: 14 amino acids. The ends were cut back, 1 base at V and 7 bases at J, with 13 bases in the middle. CDR1 and CDR2 from the germline V gene are MNHNS and SASEGT. The CDR3 nucleotides read TGTGCCAGCAGTGAAGTTTGGGGCGCGGGTGGCTACACCTTC. As protein: CASSEVWGAGGYTF.

This clonotype was seen more than once but under ten times. This chain connects TRBV9 to TRBJ1-5, with TRBD1 as a possible D gene (5 bases). Germline V gene lookup returns CDR1 SGDLS and CDR2 YYNGEE. This CDR3 region has 15 residues. Trimming removed 5 bases from V and 0 bases from J, with 12 bases in between. The CDR3 protein is CASSARGNSNQPQHF. The CDR3 DNA is TGTGCCAGCAGTGCAAGGGGAAATAGCAATCAGCCCCAGCATTTT.

This clonotype was observed a handful of times. V gene TRBV20-1 combines with J gene TRBJ2-3; D unresolved. The CDR3 covers 15 residues. Trimming shortened V by 5 bases and J by 2 bases, and 17 bases separated the two germline ends. Per germline, CDR1 DFQATT and CDR2 SNEGSKA (reference sequence). The CDR3 sequence: CSAASQFQNTDTQYF. As DNA, the CDR3 is TGCAGTGCTGCGTCTCAATTTCAGAACACAGATACGCAGTATTTT.

This clonotype was counted a few times. In DNA form, the CDR3 reads TGTGCCAGCTCACCTTTGCGACCGGGACAGGGGGCAGATACGCAGTATTTT. Protein sequence: CASSPLRPGQGADTQYF. V usage is TRBV18 and J usage is TRBJ2-3, with TRBD1 matching 11 bases. This CDR3 has 17 amino acids. The V segment lost 3 bases and the J segment 4 bases; nucleotides outside the gene matches: 9. Germline lookup yields CDR1 KGHSH and CDR2 LQKENI.

V is TRBV12-3 or TRBV12-4 and J is TRBJ2-1; 9 bases match TRBD2. Germline trimming cut 5 bases from V and 0 bases from J; bases unmatched to any gene: 8. The CDR3 runs to 17 residues. The CDR3 region has the DNA TGTGCCAGCAGTCGAATGCCAGCGGGAGGCTCCTACAATGAGCAGTTCTTC. It codes for CASSRMPAGGSYNEQFF.

In this sample, this clonotype turned up a few times. The V and J genes are TRBV6-1 and TRBJ1-4; possible D gene TRBD1, 5 bases. Trimming removed 2 bases at V and 8 bases at J, with 18 bases between. The CDR3 has 16 amino acids. The germline CDR1 and CDR2 sequences are MNHNS and SASEGT. CDR3 nucleotides: TGTGCCAGCAGTGAACAGTCAGGGCGCTTTGGGGAAAAACTGTTTTTT. This translates into CASSEQSGRFGEKLFF.

This clonotype was recorded at least ten times. This rearrangement joins TRBV20-1 to TRBJ2-3, with a weak D call TRBD2 (5 bases). Germline CDR1 DFQATT, CDR2 SNEGSKA (reference sequence). This CDR3 spans 17 amino acids. V lost 4 bases and J 3 bases, leaving 23 bases between the germline ends. The CDR3 reads CSAKVQYGLAGTDTQYF. The CDR3 DNA is TGCAGTGCTAAGGTGCAGTACGGGCTAGCTGGAACAGATACGCAGTATTTT.

This chain links TRBV5-1 with TRBJ1-2; D unresolved. Germline CDR1 reads SGHRS; CDR2 reads YFSETQ. The V end was cut by 1 base, the J end by 0 bases, with 10 bases between. There are 15 residues in the CDR3. CDR3 sequence: CASSLSKGANYGYTF. CDR3 coding DNA: TGCGCCAGCAGCTTGTCGAAGGGAGCTAACTATGGCTACACCTTC.

This clonotype was counted only a few times. The V call is TRBV10-3, the J call TRBJ1-1, with a possible D match to TRBD1 (6 bases). The V gene lost 6 bases and the J gene lost 5 bases, with 16 bases spanning the gap. Germline CDR1 ENHRY, CDR2 SYGVKD. The CDR3 extends over 14 amino acids. The DNA of the CDR3 is TGTGCCATCAGCGAGGAAGGGGGGTTTACTGAAGCTTTCTTT. Translated: CAISEEGGFTEAFF.

The table lists this clonotype with many counts. V is TRBV6-1 and J is TRBJ2-7; 7 positions agree with TRBD2. The germline V gene has CDR1 MNHNS and CDR2 SASEGT. The CDR3 contains 15 residues. The V gene end was trimmed by 3 bases and the J gene end by 7 bases; junction bases not matched to a gene: 12. The CDR3: CASSDRAGAPREQYF. The CDR3 DNA reads as TGTGCCAGCAGTGACCGGGCGGGAGCCCCGAGGGAGCAGTACTTC.

There are a few counts of this clonotype. J is TRBJ2-2 and V is TRBV3-1; TRBD2 agrees at 8 bases. From germline, CDR1 is LGHDT and CDR2 YNNKEL (reference sequence). The V and J ends lost 1 base and 2 bases, in that order; junction bases with no gene match: 3. The CDR3 runs 16 residues. The CDR3 sequence is CASSQGAGGNTGELFF. The CDR3 DNA follows: TGTGCCAGCAGCCAAGGGGCGGGAGGTAACACCGGGGAGCTGTTTTTT.

In its sample, this clonotype was seen a few times. The chain recombines TRBV5-1 with TRBJ2-7; 10 positions match TRBD2. This CDR3 has 15 amino acids. The ends lost 5 bases at V and 5 bases at J; junction bases unmatched: 10. Germline CDR1 SGHRS, CDR2 YFSETQ. DNA for the CDR3: TGCGCCAGCAGAACTTCGGGGACTAGCGCCGACGAGCAGTACTTC. As protein: CASRTSGTSADEQYF.

The rearrangement joins TRBV12-3 or TRBV12-4 to TRBJ1-5; the match to TRBD1 covers 10 bases. The CDR3 totals 15 residues. Unmatched junction bases numbered 4, after V lost 5 bases and J lost 3 bases. The CDR3 DNA sequence: TGTGCCAGCAGTACCGGGACAGGGGTCAATCAGCCCCAGCATTTT. This sequence encodes CASSTGTGVNQPQHF.

There are a few counts of this clonotype. V gene TRBV4-1 combines with J gene TRBJ2-5; D is unclear. Trimming stripped 0 bases from V and 5 bases from J, with 22 bases between. The CDR3 sequence is 18 residues long. The V gene's germline CDR1 is MGHRA and CDR2 YSYEKL. This CDR3 is CASSQDRAKGPQLETQYF. The CDR3 DNA sequence: TGCGCCAGCAGCCAAGATCGCGCTAAAGGTCCCCAGCTGGAGACCCAGTACTTC.

This clonotype was seen ten or more times. The V call is TRBV29-1, the J call TRBJ2-7; possibly TRBD2 for D (6 bases). Trimming took 6 bases from V and 2 from J, leaving 14 bases between them. The CDR3 has 13 residues. CDR1 is SQVTM, CDR2 ANQGSEA, per germline. Here the CDR3 reads CSVGGPQAYEQYF. CDR3 DNA: TGCAGCGTGGGGGGACCACAGGCCTACGAGCAGTACTTC.